This paragraph covers one T cell receptor (beta chain) sequence. Its target is not known. Using its own MiXCR run on the reads, TCRdb lists one record per CDR3 protein. The sample consists of 650,000 to 850,000 distinct CDR3 sequences, 25% to 30% of them appearing once. The source of the sample is a study of T cell repertoires in cytomegalovirus infection. Overall study findings and caveats: In two of eight donors, the top clonotype was HLA-C-restricted CMV-specific.

The CDR3 covers 15 residues. The ends lost 6 bases at V and 1 base at J; junction bases unmatched: 8. CDR1 is MNHEY and CDR2 is SVGAGI in the germline V gene. The chain couples TRBV6-5 to TRBJ1-1; TRBD1 aligns across 7 bases. Sequencing was performed on cultured CD8+ T cells from PBMCs, taken from culture after CMV antigen stimulation. This sequence was found in a human donor in good health (CMV status not recorded). Some clones in this sample may be carry-over from other donors' samples. The CDR3 region is CASSPGQPSNTEAFF. DNA of the CDR3: TGTGCCAGCAGCCCGGGACAGCCCTCGAACACTGAAGCTTTCTTT.